This TCR beta chain was observed in a study of T cell repertoires in cytomegalovirus infection (dated 2019 in TCRdb). Study-level background: Donor HLA type was relevant to the analysis, as public TCR beta signatures indicated carriage of CMV infection together with the matching HLA type.

Reads for this sample came from an Illumina HiSeq 1500. TCRdb itself trimmed the public reads at Q25 with fastp, ran MiXCR and retained productive beta chains. Merged by CDR3 protein, the rows form single entries marked with the most common genes and DNA. For this sample the table gives some 230,000 distinct CDR3 sequences, of which 22% were detected only once. Together, the top ten hold roughly 18% of the sample. The germline V gene provides CDR1 SGDLS and CDR2 YYNGEE. The CDR3 contains 15 residues, cysteine and phenylalanine counted. The sequence is cut down to CDR3 DNA, 45 bases in frame from base 1. Trimming takes 3 bases off V and 9 bases off J; junction bases not matched to a gene: 9. Notes on this clonotype: This clone's antigen is unknown. No quality values exist for individual bases; no much larger clone is one base distant.

Paper-wide results and their limitations: In both this cohort and an independent cohort of approximately 350 donors, the cumulative frequency of public TCR beta family members distinguished carriers of CMV infection plus the relevant HLA type. The ex vivo response was dominated by HLA-C-restricted CMV-specific TCR beta clonotypes, and the single most frequent clonotype in two of eight donors was supplied by these HLA-C-restricted clonotypes.

The sample was CD8+ T cells from PBMCs. This clonotype originated in a human donor in good health (CMV status not recorded). Some clones in this sample may be carry-over from other donors' samples. The receptor chain draws on TRBV9 and TRBJ2-1; 10 bases in between match TRBD2. The DNA reads as follows: TGTGCCAGCAGCGCAACTAGCGGGGCCTCATCTGAGCAGTTCTTC. Its amino acids are CASSATSGASSEQFF.